What follows are 3 T cell receptor beta chains derived from one specimen sequenced in a study of blood T cell repertoires in COVID-19. Clones were read by immunoSEQ multiplex PCR, and TCRdb kept only the in-frame ones, dropping some. Among over 100,000 clones listed, around nine tenths were seen once. What was sequenced was peripheral blood. The source is a human donor with acute or convalescent COVID-19. The donor label of this sample is uncertain.

V is TRBV3-1 (or the pseudogene TRBV3-2) and J is TRBJ2-7, with unresolved D. Germline V CDR1 and CDR2: LGHDT, YNNKEL (reference sequence). The V end was cut by 1 base, the J end by 3 bases, with 7 bases between. The CDR3 extends over 13 amino acids. This CDR3 is CASSQAHSYEQYF. The CDR3 nucleotides are TGTGCCAGCAGCCAAGCCCACAGCTACGAGCAGTACTTC.

The rearrangement uses TRBV14 and TRBJ2-2; TRBD2 matches 7 bases. CDR1 is SGHDN, CDR2 FVKESK, per germline. Trimming cost V 4 bases and J 6 bases; bases outside gene matches: 8. The CDR3 consists of 15 residues. The CDR3 reads CASSLLAKVAGELFF. In DNA form, the CDR3 reads TGTGCCAGCAGCCTACTAGCGAAGGTCGCCGGGGAGCTGTTTTTT.

The chain has TRBV5-4 and TRBJ1-6; perhaps TRBD1 as D (5 bases). The length of the CDR3 is 14 residues. CDR1 and CDR2 from the germline V gene are SGHNT and YYREEE (reference sequence). Deletions cut 2 bases from V and 9 bases from J, with 12 bases between. CDR3 nucleotides: TGTGCCAGCAGCTTTCAGGGCTTTAGTTCACCCCTCCACTTT. Encoded protein: CASSFQGFSSPLHF.